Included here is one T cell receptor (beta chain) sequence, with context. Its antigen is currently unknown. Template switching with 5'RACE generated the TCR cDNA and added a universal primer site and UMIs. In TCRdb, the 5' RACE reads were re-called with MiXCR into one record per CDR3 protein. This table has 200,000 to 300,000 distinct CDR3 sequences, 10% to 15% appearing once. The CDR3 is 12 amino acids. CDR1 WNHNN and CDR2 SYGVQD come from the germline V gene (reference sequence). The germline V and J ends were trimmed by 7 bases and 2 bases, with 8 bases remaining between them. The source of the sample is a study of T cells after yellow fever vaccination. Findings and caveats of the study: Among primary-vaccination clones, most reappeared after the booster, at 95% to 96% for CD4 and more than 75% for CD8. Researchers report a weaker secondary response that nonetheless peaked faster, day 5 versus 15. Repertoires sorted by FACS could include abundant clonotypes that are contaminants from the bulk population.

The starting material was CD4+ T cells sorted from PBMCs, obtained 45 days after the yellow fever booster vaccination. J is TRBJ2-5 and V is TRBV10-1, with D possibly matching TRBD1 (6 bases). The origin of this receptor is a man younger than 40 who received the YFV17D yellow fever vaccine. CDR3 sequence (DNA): TGCGCCAGCAACAGGGAACAAGAGACCCAGTACTTC. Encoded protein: CASNREQETQYF.